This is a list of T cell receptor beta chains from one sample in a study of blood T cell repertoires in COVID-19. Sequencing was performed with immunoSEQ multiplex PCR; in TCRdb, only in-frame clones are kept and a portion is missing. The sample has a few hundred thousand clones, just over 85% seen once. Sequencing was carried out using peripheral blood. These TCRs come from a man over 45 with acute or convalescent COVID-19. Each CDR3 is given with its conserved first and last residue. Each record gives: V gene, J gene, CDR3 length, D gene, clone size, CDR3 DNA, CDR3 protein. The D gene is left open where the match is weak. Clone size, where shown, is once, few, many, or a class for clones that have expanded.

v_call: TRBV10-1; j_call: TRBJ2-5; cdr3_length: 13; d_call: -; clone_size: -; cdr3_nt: TGCGCCAGCAGTGGAGCCAGCGAAGAGACCCAGTACTTC; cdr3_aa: CASSGASEETQYF
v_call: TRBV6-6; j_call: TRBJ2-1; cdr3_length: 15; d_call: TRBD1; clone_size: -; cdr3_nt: TGTGCCAGCAGCTCCCCAAGGGGACAGAACAATGAGCAGTTCTTC; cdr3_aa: CASSSPRGQNNEQFF
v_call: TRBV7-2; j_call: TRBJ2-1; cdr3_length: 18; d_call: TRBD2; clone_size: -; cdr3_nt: TGTGCCAGCAGCTTCCGGACTAGCGGGGGGGCCGTCCTGGATGAGCAGTTCTTC; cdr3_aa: CASSFRTSGGAVLDEQFF
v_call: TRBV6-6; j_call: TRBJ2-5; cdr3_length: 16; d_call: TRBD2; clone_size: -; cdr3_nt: TGTGCCAGCAGTACTCCAGCGGGGGGGGTAGGGGAGACCCAGTACTTC; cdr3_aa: CASSTPAGGVGETQYF
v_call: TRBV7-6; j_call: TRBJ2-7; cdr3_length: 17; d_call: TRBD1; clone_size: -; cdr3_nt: TGTGCCAGCAGCTCAGTCCCGGGACAGGGTATGATCCACGAGCAGTACTTC; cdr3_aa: CASSSVPGQGMIHEQYF
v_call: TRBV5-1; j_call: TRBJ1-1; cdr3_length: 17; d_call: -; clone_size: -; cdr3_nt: TGCGCCAGCAGCTTGTCCGGGACATACGACCGTTGGACTGAAGCTTTCTTT; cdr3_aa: CASSLSGTYDRWTEAFF
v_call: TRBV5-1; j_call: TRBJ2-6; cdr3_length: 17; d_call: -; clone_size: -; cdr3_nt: TGCGCCAGCAGCCTGGAGGCGGATCGCTCTGGGGCCAACGTCCTGACTTTC; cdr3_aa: CASSLEADRSGANVLTF
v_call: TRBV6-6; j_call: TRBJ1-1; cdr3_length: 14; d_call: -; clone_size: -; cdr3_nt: TGTGCCAGCAGTTACGACACAATGAACACTGAAGCTTTCTTT; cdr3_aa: CASSYDTMNTEAFF
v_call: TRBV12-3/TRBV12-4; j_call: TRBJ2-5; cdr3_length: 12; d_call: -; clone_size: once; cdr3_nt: TGTGCCAGCAGTCCTGCCAGTGGGACCCAGTACTTC; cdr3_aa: CASSPASGTQYF
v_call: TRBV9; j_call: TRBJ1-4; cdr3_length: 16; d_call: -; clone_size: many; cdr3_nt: TGTGCCAGCAGTCGTACTCAAGTGCCAACTAATGAAAAACTGTTTTTT; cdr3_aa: CASSRTQVPTNEKLFF
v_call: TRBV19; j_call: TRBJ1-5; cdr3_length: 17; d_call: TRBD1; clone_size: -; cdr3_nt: TGTGCCAGTAGTACCGGACAGGGGATGGGGTTTGCTCAGCCCCAGCATTTT; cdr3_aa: CASSTGQGMGFAQPQHF
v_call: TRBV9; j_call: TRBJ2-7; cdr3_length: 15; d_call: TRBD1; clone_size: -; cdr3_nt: TGTGCCAGCAGCGTAGGGGCAGGGGGCCTCTACGAGCAGTACTTC; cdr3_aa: CASSVGAGGLYEQYF
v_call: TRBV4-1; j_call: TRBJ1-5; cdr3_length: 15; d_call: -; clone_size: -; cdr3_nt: TGCGCCAGCAGCCAAGATTTCATAGCCAATCAGCCCCAGCATTTT; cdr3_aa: CASSQDFIANQPQHF
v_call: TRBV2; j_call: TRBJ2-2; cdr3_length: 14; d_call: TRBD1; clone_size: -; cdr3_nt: TGTGCCAGGGGGACAGGGGGCAACACCGGGGAGCTGTTTTTT; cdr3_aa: CARGTGGNTGELFF
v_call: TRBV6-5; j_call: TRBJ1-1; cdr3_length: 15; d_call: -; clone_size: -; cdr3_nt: TGTGCCAGCAGTTACGGAGGACTCAGGAACACTGAAGCTTTCTTT; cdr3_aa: CASSYGGLRNTEAFF
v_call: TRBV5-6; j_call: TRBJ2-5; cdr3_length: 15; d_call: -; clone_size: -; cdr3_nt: TGTGCCAGCAGCGGGCGGGGCAGGCAACAAGAGACCCAGTACTTC; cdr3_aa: CASSGRGRQQETQYF
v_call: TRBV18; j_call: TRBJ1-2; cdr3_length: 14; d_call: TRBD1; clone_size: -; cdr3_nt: TGTGCCAGCTCACTCCGGGACAGTCACTATGGCTACACCTTC; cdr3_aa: CASSLRDSHYGYTF